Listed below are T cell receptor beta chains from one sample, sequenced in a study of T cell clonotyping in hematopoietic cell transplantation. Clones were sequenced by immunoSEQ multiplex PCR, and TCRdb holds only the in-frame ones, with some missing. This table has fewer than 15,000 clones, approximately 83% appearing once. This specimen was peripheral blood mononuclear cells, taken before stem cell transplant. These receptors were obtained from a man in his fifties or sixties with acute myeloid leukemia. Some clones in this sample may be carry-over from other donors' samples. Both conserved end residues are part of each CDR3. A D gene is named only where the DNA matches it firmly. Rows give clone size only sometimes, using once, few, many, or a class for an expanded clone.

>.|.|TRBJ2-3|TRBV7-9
TGTGCCAGCAGCCCTAGCCGCGGGACCCGCGGCACAGATACGCAGTATTTT
CASSPSRGTRGTDTQYF
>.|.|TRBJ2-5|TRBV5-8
TGTGCCAGCAGCGGGTCGGGTCAAGAGACCCAGTACTTC
CASSGSGQETQYF
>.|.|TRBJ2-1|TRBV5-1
TGCGCCAGCACCCCTGGTTATGAAGGGCGCGTGGATGAGCAGTTCTTC
CASTPGYEGRVDEQFF
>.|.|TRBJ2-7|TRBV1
TGCACCAGCAGCCAAGATAGCGGCTACGAGCAGTACTTC
CTSSQDSGYEQYF
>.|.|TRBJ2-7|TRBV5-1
TGCGCCAGCAGCGTGACTCTGGACTATACCTACGAGCAGTACTTC
CASSVTLDYTYEQYF
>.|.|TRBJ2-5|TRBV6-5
TGTGCCAGCAGTAAGCTAACAATCCAAGAGACCCAGTACTTC
CASSKLTIQETQYF
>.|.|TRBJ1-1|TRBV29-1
TGCAGCGTTGAGTTCCGGGAGATAGCTTTCTTT
CSVEFREIAFF
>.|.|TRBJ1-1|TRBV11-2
TGTGCCAGCAGCTTCACACAGGGGAACACTGAAGCTTTCTTT
CASSFTQGNTEAFF
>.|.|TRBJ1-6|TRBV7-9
TGTGCCAGCAGCTTATCGGGAAGTTGGGGCGGAAAGAGTTCACCCCTCCACTTT
CASSLSGSWGGKSSPLHF
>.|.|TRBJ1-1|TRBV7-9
TGTGCCAGCAGCTCCTCCTTAGTGAACACTGAAGCTTTCTTT
CASSSSLVNTEAFF
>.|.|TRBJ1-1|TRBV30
TGTGCCTGGAGTGTTACACTGAACACTGAAGCTTTCTTT
CAWSVTLNTEAFF
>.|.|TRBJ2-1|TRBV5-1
TGCGCCAGCACCCCAACGGGACAAGGTATATATGAGCAGTTCTTC
CASTPTGQGIYEQFF
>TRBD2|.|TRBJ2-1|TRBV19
TGTGCCAGTAGTATTCAGGCTAGCGGGGTCTACAATGAGCAGTTCTTC
CASSIQASGVYNEQFF
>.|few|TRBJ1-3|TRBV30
TGTGCCTGGAGTGTAGGACAGCTCTCTGGAAACACCATATATTTT
CAWSVGQLSGNTIYF
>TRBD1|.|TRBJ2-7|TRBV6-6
TGTGCCAGCAGTTACTCGAGTACAGGACAGGCATACGAGCAGTACTTC
CASSYSSTGQAYEQYF
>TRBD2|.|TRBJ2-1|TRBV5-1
TGCGCCAGCAGCTTGGCCCCGGCGGGGGACAATGAGCAGTTCTTC
CASSLAPAGDNEQFF
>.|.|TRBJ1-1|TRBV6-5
TGTGCCAGCAGTTCTCCAAAGGTCACTGAAGCTTTCTTT
CASSSPKVTEAFF
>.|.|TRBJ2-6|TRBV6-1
TGTGCCAGCAGTGCTCAGGGCCGCTCTGGGGCCAACGTCCTGACTTTC
CASSAQGRSGANVLTF
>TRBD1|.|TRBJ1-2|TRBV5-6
TGTGCCAGCAGCTTGGCCTCGCAGGGGGCACAATCGGGCTACACCTTC
CASSLASQGAQSGYTF
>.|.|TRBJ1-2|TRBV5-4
TGTGCCAGCAGCTTGGCCGGGGGGCTCTATGGCTACACCTTC
CASSLAGGLYGYTF
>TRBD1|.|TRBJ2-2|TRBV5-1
TGCGCCAGCAGCCATGGACAGGGTCTGAACACCGGGGAGCTGTTTTTT
CASSHGQGLNTGELFF
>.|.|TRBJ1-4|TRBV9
TGTGCCAGCAGCGCGGACCCGGCCCTTGGGAGGGAAAAACTGTTTTTT
CASSADPALGREKLFF
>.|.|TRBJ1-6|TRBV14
TGTGCCAGCAGCCAAACAATTAGGGATTCACCCCTCCACTTT
CASSQTIRDSPLHF
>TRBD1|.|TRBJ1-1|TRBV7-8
TGTGCCAGCAGCCCGAGACAGGGGCCCATGAACACTGAAGCTTTCTTT
CASSPRQGPMNTEAFF
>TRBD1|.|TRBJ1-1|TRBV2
TGTGCCAGCAGGGGGGGACAGGGAGGGGGCACTGAAGCTTTCTTT
CASRGGQGGGTEAFF
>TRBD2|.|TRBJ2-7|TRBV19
TGTGCCAGTAGTCTCGGGAGGGGGGCCTCCTACGAGCAGTACTTC
CASSLGRGASYEQYF
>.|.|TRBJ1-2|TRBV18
TGTGCCAGCTCACCGGGAGCTCAATTCTATGGCTACACCTTC
CASSPGAQFYGYTF
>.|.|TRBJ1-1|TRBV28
TGTGCCACCATACGGAGCACTGAAGCTTTCTTT
CATIRSTEAFF
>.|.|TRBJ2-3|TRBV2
TGTGCCAGCAGTAACACAGATACGCAGTATTTT
CASSNTDTQYF
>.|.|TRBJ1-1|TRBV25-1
TGTGCCAGCAGTGAAAGGTCTCTCAGGAACACTGAAGCTTTCTTT
CASSERSLRNTEAFF
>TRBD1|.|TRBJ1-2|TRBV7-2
TGTGCCAGCAGGCGGGGACAGGGGAACTATGGCTACACCTTC
CASRRGQGNYGYTF
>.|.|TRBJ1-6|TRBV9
TGTGCCAGCAGCGGCGGACCGACTAATTCACCCCTCCACTTT
CASSGGPTNSPLHF
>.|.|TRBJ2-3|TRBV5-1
TGCGCCAGCAGCTTGTTCCCTACAGATACGCAGTATTTT
CASSLFPTDTQYF
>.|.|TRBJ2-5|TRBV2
TGTGCCAGCACAATCGGGGGTGGAGTAGAGACCCAGTACTTC
CASTIGGGVETQYF
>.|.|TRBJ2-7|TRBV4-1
TGCGCCAGCAGCCCTCCGCGGGTACCCTACGAGCAGTACTTC
CASSPPRVPYEQYF
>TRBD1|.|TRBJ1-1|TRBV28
TGTGCCAGCAGACCTAATTCGGACAGGGGGTTTTACGCGAACACTGAAGCTTTCTTT
CASRPNSDRGFYANTEAFF
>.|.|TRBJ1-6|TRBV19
TGTGCCAGTAACTCGCAGGGCGGAAATTCACCCCTCCACTTT
CASNSQGGNSPLHF
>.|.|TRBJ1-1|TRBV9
TGTGCCAGCAGCGCCGTCCCGGGAAACACTGAAGCTTTCTTT
CASSAVPGNTEAFF
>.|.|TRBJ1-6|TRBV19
TGTGCCAGTAGTATCGGGATTAGCAATTCACCCCTCCACTTT
CASSIGISNSPLHF
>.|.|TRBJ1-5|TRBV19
TGTGCCAGTAGTATAGACAGGATGGGCAATCAGCCCCAGCATTTT
CASSIDRMGNQPQHF
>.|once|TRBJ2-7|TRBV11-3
TGTGCCAGCAGCTTTTTCCCCGGGGACGAGCAGTACTTC
CASSFFPGDEQYF
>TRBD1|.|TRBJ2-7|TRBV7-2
TGTGCCAGCAGCCCCCGGCCGGGACAGGGGGTTTACGAGCAGTACTTC
CASSPRPGQGVYEQYF
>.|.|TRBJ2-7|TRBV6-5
TGTGCCAGCAGTTACCCAGGGGCGACGGGGGAGCAGTACTTC
CASSYPGATGEQYF
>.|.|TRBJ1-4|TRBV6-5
TGTGCCAGCAGTTCGGCCGGGCCAAATGAAAAACTGTTTTTT
CASSSAGPNEKLFF
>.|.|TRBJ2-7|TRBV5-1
TGCGCCAGCAGCTTGGACAGGGTTCACTCCTACGAGCAGTACTTC
CASSLDRVHSYEQYF
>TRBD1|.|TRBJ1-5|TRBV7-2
TGTGCCAGCAGGCAGGGGGGGAGCAATCAGCCCCAGCATTTT
CASRQGGSNQPQHF
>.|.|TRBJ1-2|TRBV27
TGTGCCAGCAGCCTCCGGGTCTCATTGGGGTATGGCTACACCTTC
CASSLRVSLGYGYTF
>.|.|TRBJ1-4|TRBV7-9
TGTGCCAGCAGCCGAGTAGGGGGGGCAACTAATGAAAAACTGTTTTTT
CASSRVGGATNEKLFF
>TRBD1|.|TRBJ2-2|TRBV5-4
TGTGCCAGCAGTTCAGACAGGGGCGGAAGCACCGGGGAGCTGTTTTTT
CASSSDRGGSTGELFF